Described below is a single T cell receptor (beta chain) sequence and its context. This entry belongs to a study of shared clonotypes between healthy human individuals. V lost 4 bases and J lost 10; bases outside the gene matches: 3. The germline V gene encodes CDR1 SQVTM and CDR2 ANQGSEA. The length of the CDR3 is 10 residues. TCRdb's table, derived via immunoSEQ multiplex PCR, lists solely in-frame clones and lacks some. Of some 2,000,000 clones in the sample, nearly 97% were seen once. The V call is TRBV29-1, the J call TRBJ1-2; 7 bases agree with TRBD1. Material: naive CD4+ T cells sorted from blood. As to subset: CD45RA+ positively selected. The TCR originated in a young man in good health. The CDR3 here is CSVGDRAYTF. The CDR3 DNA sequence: TGCAGCGTTGGTGACAGGGCCTACACCTTC.